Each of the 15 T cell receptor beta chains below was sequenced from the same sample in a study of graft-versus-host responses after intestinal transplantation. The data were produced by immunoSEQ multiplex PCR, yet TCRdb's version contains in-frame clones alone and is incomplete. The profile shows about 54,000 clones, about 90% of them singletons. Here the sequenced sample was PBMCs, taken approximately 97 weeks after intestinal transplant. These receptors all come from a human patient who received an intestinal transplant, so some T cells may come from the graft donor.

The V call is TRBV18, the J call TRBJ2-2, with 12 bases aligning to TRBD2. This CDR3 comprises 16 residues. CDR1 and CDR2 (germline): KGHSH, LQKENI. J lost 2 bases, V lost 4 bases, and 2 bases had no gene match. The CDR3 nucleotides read TGTGCCAGCTCACGAGGACTAGCGGGAAACACCGGGGAGCTGTTTTTT. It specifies CASSRGLAGNTGELFF.

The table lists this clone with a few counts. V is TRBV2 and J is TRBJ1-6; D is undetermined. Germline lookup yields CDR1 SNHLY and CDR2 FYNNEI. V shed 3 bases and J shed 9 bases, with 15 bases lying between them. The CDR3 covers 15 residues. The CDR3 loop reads CASSDGRVTSSPLHF. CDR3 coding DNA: TGTGCCAGCAGTGATGGGCGAGTCACGAGTTCACCCCTCCACTTT.

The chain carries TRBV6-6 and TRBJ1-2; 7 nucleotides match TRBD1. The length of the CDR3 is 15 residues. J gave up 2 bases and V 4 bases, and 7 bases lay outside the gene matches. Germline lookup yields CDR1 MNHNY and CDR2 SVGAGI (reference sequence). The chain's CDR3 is CASSSRDSENYGYTF. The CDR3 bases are TGTGCCAGCAGTTCCCGGGACAGCGAGAACTATGGCTACACCTTC.

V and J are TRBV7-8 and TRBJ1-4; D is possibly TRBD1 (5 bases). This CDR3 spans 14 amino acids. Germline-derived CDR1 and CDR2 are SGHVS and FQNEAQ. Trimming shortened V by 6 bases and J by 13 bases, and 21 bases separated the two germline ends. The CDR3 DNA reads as TGTGCCAGCAGGCGCGGGACCATACAGGACGGACTGTTTTTT. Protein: CASRRGTIQDGLFF.

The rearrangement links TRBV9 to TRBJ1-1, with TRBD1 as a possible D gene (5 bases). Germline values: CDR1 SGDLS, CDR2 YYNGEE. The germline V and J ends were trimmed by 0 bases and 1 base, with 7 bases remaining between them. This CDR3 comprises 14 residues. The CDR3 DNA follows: TGTGCCAGCAGCGTAGGTGGGGCGAACACTGAAGCTTTCTTT. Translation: CASSVGGANTEAFF.

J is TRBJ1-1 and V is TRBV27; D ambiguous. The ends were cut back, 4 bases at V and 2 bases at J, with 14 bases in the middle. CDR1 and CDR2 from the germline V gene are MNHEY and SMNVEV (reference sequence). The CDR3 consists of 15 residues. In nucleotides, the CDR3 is TGTGCCAGCAGTTCATTACTACTGGGCAACACTGAAGCTTTCTTT. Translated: CASSSLLLGNTEAFF.

For the CDR3, the DNA is TGTGCCAGCAGTGAGAGCGGGGTGAGGAGTGAGACCCAGTACTTC. Protein sequence: CASSESGVRSETQYF. The chain has TRBV2 and TRBJ2-5; the match to TRBD2 covers 7 bases. This CDR3 has 15 residues. J gave up 5 bases and V 3 bases, and 9 bases lay outside the gene matches. CDR1 and CDR2 from the germline V gene are SNHLY and FYNNEI.

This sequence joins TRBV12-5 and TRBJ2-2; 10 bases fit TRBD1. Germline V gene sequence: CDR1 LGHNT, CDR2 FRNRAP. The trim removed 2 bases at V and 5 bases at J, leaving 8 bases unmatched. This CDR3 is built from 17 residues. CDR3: CASGLLLRTGGTGELFF. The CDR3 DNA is TGTGCTAGTGGTTTGCTCCTAAGGACAGGGGGAACCGGGGAGCTGTTTTTT.

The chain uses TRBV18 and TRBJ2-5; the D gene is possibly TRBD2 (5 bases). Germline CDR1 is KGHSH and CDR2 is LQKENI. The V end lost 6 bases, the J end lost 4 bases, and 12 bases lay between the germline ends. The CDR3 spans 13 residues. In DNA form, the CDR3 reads TGTGCCAGCTCCCCAGGAGGTACAGAGACCCAGTACTTC. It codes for CASSPGGTETQYF.

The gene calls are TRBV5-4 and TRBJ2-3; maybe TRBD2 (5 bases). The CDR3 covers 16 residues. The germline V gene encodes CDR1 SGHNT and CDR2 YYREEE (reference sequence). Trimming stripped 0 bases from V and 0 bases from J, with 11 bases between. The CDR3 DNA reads TGTGCCAGCAGCTTGGGAGCGGAAACTAGCACAGATACGCAGTATTTT. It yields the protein CASSLGAETSTDTQYF. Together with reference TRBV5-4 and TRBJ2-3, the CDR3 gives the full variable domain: ETGVTQSPTHLIKTRGQQVTLRCSSQSGHNTVSWYQQALGQGPQFIFQYYREEENGRGNFPPRFSGLQFPNYSSELNVNALELDDSALYLCASSLGAETSTDTQYFGPGTRLTVL.

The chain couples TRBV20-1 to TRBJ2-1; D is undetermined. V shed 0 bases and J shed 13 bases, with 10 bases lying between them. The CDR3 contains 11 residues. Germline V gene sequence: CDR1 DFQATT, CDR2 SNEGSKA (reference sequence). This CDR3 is CSARDFPDQFF. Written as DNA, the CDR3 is TGCAGTGCTAGAGATTTCCCTGATCAGTTCTTC.

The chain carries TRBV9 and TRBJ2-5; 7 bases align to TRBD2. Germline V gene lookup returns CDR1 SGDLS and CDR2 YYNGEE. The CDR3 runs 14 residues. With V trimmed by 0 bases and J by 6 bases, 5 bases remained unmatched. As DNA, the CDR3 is TGTGCCAGCAGCGTAGACGGCGGGGGTAAGACCCAGTACTTC. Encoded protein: CASSVDGGGKTQYF.

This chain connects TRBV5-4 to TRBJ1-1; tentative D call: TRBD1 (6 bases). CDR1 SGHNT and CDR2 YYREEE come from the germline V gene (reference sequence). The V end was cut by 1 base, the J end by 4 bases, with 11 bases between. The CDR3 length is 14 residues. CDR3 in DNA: TGTGCCAGCAGCTTGAACAGGGAGGTCACTGAAGCTTTCTTT. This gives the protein CASSLNREVTEAFF.

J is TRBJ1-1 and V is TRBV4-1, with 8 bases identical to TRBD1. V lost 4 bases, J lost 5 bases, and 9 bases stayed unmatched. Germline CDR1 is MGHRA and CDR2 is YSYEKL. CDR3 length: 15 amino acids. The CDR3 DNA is TGCGCCAGCAGCCCTCAGGGGGCGCGAAGAACTGAAGCTTTCTTT. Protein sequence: CASSPQGARRTEAFF.

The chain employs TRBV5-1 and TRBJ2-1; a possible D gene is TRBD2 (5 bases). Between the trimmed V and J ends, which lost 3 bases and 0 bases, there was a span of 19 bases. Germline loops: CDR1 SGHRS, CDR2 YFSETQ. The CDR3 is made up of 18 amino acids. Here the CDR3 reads CASSSNLSGRRSYNEQFF. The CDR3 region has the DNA TGCGCCAGCAGCTCAAACTTAAGCGGCCGTCGCTCCTACAATGAGCAGTTCTTC.